The 4 T cell receptor beta chains listed next were all sequenced from one sample in a study of T cell changes during pregnancy in multiple sclerosis. The table came from immunoSEQ multiplex PCR; TCRdb's copy has only in-frame clones and leaves some out. The sample yields more than 90,000 clones, roughly 90% seen once. The sample consisted of peripheral blood, taken in the first trimester of pregnancy. These TCRs come from a female donor with multiple sclerosis, enrolled in a pregnancy study.

The chain recombines TRBV29-1 with TRBJ1-2; 9 bases fit TRBD1. The CDR3 totals 14 residues. Germline V gene sequence: CDR1 SQVTM, CDR2 ANQGSEA. V gave up 5 bases and J gave up 4 bases; unmatched junction bases: 8. This CDR3 is CSVRTQGAAYGYTF. In DNA form, the CDR3 reads TGCAGCGTTCGAACACAGGGGGCGGCCTATGGCTACACCTTC.

This chain connects TRBV10-3 to TRBJ1-3; possible D gene TRBD1, 5 bases. Per germline, CDR1 ENHRY and CDR2 SYGVKD. This CDR3 comprises 11 residues. Trimming removed 8 bases from V and 11 bases from J, with 13 bases in between. The CDR3 region is CAIGTGGAIYF. As DNA, the CDR3 is TGTGCCATCGGGACCGGGGGGGCCATATATTTT.

The CDR3 sequence: CASSEAQGNNQPQHF. CDR3 coding DNA: TGTGCCAGCAGTGAAGCCCAGGGGAACAATCAGCCCCAGCATTTT. This rearrangement joins TRBV6-1 to TRBJ1-5; D perhaps matches TRBD1 (6 bases). The CDR3 spans 15 residues. Trimming took 0 bases from V and 3 from J, leaving 9 bases between them. CDR1 is MNHNS, CDR2 SASEGT, per germline.

This chain connects TRBV7-3 to TRBJ2-2, with D perhaps TRBD2 (6 bases). V was trimmed by 6 bases and J by 1 base, leaving 15 bases between them. CDR1 SGHTA and CDR2 FQGTGA come from the germline V gene. The CDR3 runs 16 residues. The CDR3 spells CASSFDGSLNTGELFF. The DNA for the CDR3 is TGTGCCAGCAGTTTCGACGGGAGTTTGAACACCGGGGAGCTGTTTTTT.